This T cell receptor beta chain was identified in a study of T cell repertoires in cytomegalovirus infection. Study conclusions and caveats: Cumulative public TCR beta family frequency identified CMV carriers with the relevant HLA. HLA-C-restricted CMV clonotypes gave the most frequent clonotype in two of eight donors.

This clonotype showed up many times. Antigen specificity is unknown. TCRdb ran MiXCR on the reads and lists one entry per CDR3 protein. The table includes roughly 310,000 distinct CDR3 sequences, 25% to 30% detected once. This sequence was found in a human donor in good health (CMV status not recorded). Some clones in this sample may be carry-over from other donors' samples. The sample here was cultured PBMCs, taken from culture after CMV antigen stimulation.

The CDR3 here is CASSLRQGNRNEQFF. Written as DNA, the CDR3 is TGTGCCAGCAGCTTACGGCAGGGGAATAGGAATGAGCAGTTCTTC. This rearrangement joins TRBV7-2 to TRBJ2-1, with TRBD1 as a possible D gene (6 bases). The CDR3 runs to 15 residues. Germline V lookup: CDR1 SGHTA, CDR2 FQGNSA. V was shortened by 2 bases and J by 7 bases, with 15 bases between the two germline ends.